Listed below are T cell receptor beta chains from one sample, sequenced in a study of blood T cell repertoires in COVID-19. The data were produced by immunoSEQ multiplex PCR, yet TCRdb's version contains in-frame clones alone and is incomplete. The sample consists of about 200,000 clones, 70% to 80% of them appearing once. Sequenced material: peripheral blood. These receptors all stem from a man in his forties or fifties who had recovered from COVID-19. Each CDR3 is given with its conserved first and last residue.

v_call | cdr3_aa
TRBV19 | CASSLRGVGDQPQHF
TRBV5-4 | CASGWEYYGYTF
TRBV10-3 | CAISAISRDQPQHF
TRBV5-4 | CASSPGLAGTDTQYF
TRBV6-5 | CASSQDRAEAFF
TRBV5-1 | CASRRDRVLKDEQFF
TRBV5-1 | CASSLGFSGTSTDTQYF
TRBV11-2 | CASSLESTNTGELFF
TRBV6-6 | CASSVGQGNDEKLFF
TRBV6-5 | CASRAYGLGYGYTF
TRBV6-6 | CASSPIRLAGARPPYEQYF
TRBV10-3 | CASGRDYNTGELFF
TRBV5-1 | CASSLALGSVTEAFF
TRBV27 | CASREYRADQPQHF
TRBV7-9 | CASSPTGSRDRASGELFF
TRBV7-6 | CASSLETSGRYEQYF
TRBV10-3 | CAISEGQGGTDTQYF
TRBV13 | CASSLAGGTISYEQYF
TRBV2 | CASSWTSGQETQYF
TRBV27 | CASSSTGVSGYTF
TRBV4-1 | CARRRREGQSEQFF
TRBV7-2 | CASSLAVGEQYF
TRBV7-2 | CASSFYPGNTEAFF
TRBV19 | CATERGASGANVLTF
TRBV28 | CASSFAGPAKNIQYF
TRBV11-1 | CASSLEGAGPYNEQFF
TRBV21-1 | CASSPHQFF
TRBV4-2 | CASSLASGSYEQYF
TRBV27 | CASSLRSLTEYYNEQFF
TRBV30 | CAWRGTSGTDTQYF
TRBV6-5 | CASRRTGTDTQYF
TRBV11-2 | CASSEDRGDTDTQYF
TRBV19 | CASSLYSGRSVYEQYF
TRBV5-1 | CASRYEPLINYGYTF
TRBV28 | CASRRRGGLVLTDTQYF
TRBV28 | CASLKAGANVLTF
TRBV27 | CASSMGQGYEQYF
TRBV11-3 | CASSFGHLNTEAFF
TRBV18 | CASSPRTLLLGQPYNEQFF
TRBV19 | CASSRAGTSSYNSPLHF
TRBV7-8 | CASRRGLAGLYNEQFF
TRBV2 | CASSEVDRGLWFSNQPQHF
TRBV5-1 | CASSARLAGKGEQYF
TRBV25-1 | CASSTEQGTEAFF
TRBV18 | CASSLGLAGRTETQYF
TRBV27 | CASTFRGADEQYF
TRBV28 | CASSFVGGLYEQYF
TRBV10-1 | CASSGLAGMGLTDTQYF
TRBV11-3 | CASSFAGNNEQFF